This T cell receptor (beta chain) was captured by sequencing in a study of Graves' ophthalmopathy and Graves' hyperthyroidism. About the study: Hyperthyroidism showing no ophthalmopathy within 18 months of follow-up was stable.

General study points: Most expanded thyroid clonotypes above 0.001 frequency also appeared in blood.

Concerning this clonotype itself: Its antigen is undetermined.

As the template, RNA transcripts were used to amplify TCR beta CDR3 regions. First-round RT-PCR employed HTBI primers, with a second-round multiplex PCR after it. TCRdb recomputed calls from the multiplex PCR reads with MiXCR, one row per CDR3 protein. The top ten clones hold 3.5% to 4.5% of a sample with roughly 600,000 distinct CDR3 sequences, about 35% of them seen once. New diagnoses, under 2 months' duration, and ages 18 to 65 characterized the hyperthyroidism patients. The evidence that diagnosis relied on was clinical symptoms, serum thyroxine, TRAb, thyroid ultrasound and orbital computed tomography. Sequenced input: peripheral blood or thyroid tissue (not recorded which). The receptor comes from an adult man with Graves' hyperthyroidism.

CDR3 DNA: TGCAGCCAACAGGGGGGCGATGAAGCTTTCTTT. Its translation: CSQQGGDEAFF. The rearrangement joins TRBV29-1 to TRBJ1-1, with 8 bases identical to TRBD1. V gave up 8 bases and J gave up 7 bases; unmatched junction bases: 6. In germline, CDR1 is SQVTM, CDR2 ANQGSEA. CDR3 length equals 11 residues.